This T cell receptor beta chain was found in a study of blood T cell repertoires in COVID-19. About the study: Donors in the United States, Italy and Spain gave samples during acute or convalescent COVID-19.

Per the germline V gene, CDR1 is SGHRS and CDR2 is YFSETQ. V lost 2 bases and J lost 7, with 16 bases in between. CDR3 length equals 14 residues. Authors' analysis steps: Amplification of reference gene primers was used by the study to estimate nucleated cell counts. Sequencing used immunoSEQ multiplex PCR; TCRdb keeps in-frame clones, though not all of them. The V and J calls and clone size were taken over from that table, and D and trimming were inferred from the DNA. The sample shows roughly 120,000 clones, over 60% of them seen only once. This clonotype was sampled from a woman older than 75 with active or convalescent COVID-19. The chain couples TRBV5-1 to TRBJ2-7; D might be TRBD2 (5 bases). The source material was peripheral blood. The CDR3 region has the DNA TGCGCCAGCAGCTTCGGGCCAAAGGGCGGGGAGCAGTACTTC. This sequence encodes CASSFGPKGGEQYF.